Presented here are 32 T cell receptor beta chains from one specimen sequenced in a study of blood T cells in healthy people across ages. With a J-beta primer mix and a sample-barcoded 5' primer, a second PCR ran about 6 to 11 cycles. From the 5' RACE reads, TCRdb called clonotypes with MiXCR, one entry per CDR3 protein. The repertoire consists of 700,000 to 800,000 distinct CDR3 sequences, with around 40% occurring once and the leading ten covering 20%. Material: blood. These receptors all come from a woman aged 55-69 years in good health.

This clonotype was recorded a few times. The rearrangement links TRBV4-3 to TRBJ2-5, with D unclear. This CDR3 contains 15 residues. V was clipped by 2 bases and J by 5 bases, with 15 bases between them. Germline CDR1 is LGHNA and CDR2 is YSLEER. In nucleotides, the CDR3 is TGCGCCAGCAGCCAAAATGGCCTGAAATCGGAGACCCAGTACTTC. Its protein is CASSQNGLKSETQYF.

The sample holds a few counts of this clonotype. The chain is built from TRBV4-3 and TRBJ2-4, with D maybe TRBD1 (7 bases). TRBJ2-7 matches the DNA end more closely, so the J call is doubtful. Per the germline V gene, CDR1 is LGHNA and CDR2 is YSLEER. This CDR3 is 18 amino acids long. The CDR3 DNA reads TGCGCCAGCAGCCAAGCTGGGGACTTGCGAGGGGGCTTTTACGAGCAGTACTTC. It yields the protein CASSQAGDLRGGFYEQYF.

The chain uses TRBV6-1 and TRBJ2-1; 9 nucleotides line up with TRBD2. Per germline, CDR1 MNHNS and CDR2 SASEGT. This CDR3 has 13 amino acids. The V and J ends lost 2 bases and 15 bases, in that order; junction bases with no gene match: 8. CDR3 sequence: CASSELGGGDRFF. The CDR3 bases are TGTGCCAGCAGTGAATTGGGCGGGGGGGATCGGTTCTTC.

V usage is TRBV27 and J usage is TRBJ1-1; 8 bases fit TRBD1. Looked up from germline, CDR1 is MNHEY and CDR2 is SMNVEV (reference sequence). The length of the CDR3 is 15 residues. Trimming at V came to 5 bases and at J to 1 base, leaving 6 bases not matched to a gene. The DNA of the CDR3 is TGTGCCAGCAGTCCACAGGGGGGGGCGAACACTGAAGCTTTCTTT. It yields the protein CASSPQGGANTEAFF.

This clonotype was picked up a small number of times. The chain combines TRBV20-1 with TRBJ2-7, with 9 bases matching TRBD2. Germline-derived CDR1 and CDR2 are DFQATT and SNEGSKA (reference sequence). The CDR3 loop spans 13 amino acids. V gave up 7 bases and J gave up 2 bases; unmatched junction bases: 6. The CDR3 DNA follows: TGCAGTGGAGGTGGCGGGAGGGCCTACGAGCAGTACTTC. Amino acids: CSGGGGRAYEQYF.

This chain joins TRBV2 and TRBJ2-3; TRBD1 matches 8 bases. The germline gives CDR1 SNHLY, CDR2 FYNNEI. The CDR3 contains 16 residues. The V gene end was trimmed by 8 bases and the J gene end by 1 base; junction bases not matched to a gene: 11. CDR3 residues: CASGGSGQEGTDTQYF. As DNA, the CDR3 is TGTGCCAGCGGAGGATCGGGACAGGAGGGCACAGATACGCAGTATTTT.

The chain joins TRBV12-3 or TRBV12-4 to TRBJ2-6, with TRBD1 identical over 8 bases. V dropped 2 bases and J dropped 0; count of bases not matched to a gene: 6. The CDR3 runs 18 residues. This CDR3 is CASSLWGQAISGANVLTF. The CDR3 nucleotides are TGTGCCAGCAGTTTATGGGGACAGGCTATCTCTGGGGCCAACGTCCTGACTTTC.

The chain recombines TRBV20-1 with TRBJ2-1; D is ambiguous. CDR1 and CDR2 from the germline V gene are DFQATT and SNEGSKA (reference sequence). CDR3 length: 12 amino acids. Trimming removed 3 bases at V and 4 bases at J, with 7 bases between. The CDR3 bases are TGCAGTGCTAGCCCCCTATACAATGAGCAGTTCTTC. Protein product: CSASPLYNEQFF.

J is TRBJ2-1 and V is TRBV20-1, with 9 bases aligning to TRBD1. Germline lookup yields CDR1 DFQATT and CDR2 SNEGSKA (reference sequence). CDR3 length: 14 residues. After removal of 7 bases from V and 4 bases from J, the junction contained 8 bases not matched to a gene. CDR3 bases: TGCAGTGGGAGGGACAGGGCCCTTTACAATGAGCAGTTCTTC. Translated, it gives CSGRDRALYNEQFF.

This chain joins TRBV20-1 and TRBJ2-7; 11 nucleotides align to TRBD2. There are 16 residues in the CDR3. Unmatched junction bases numbered 9, after V lost 5 bases and J lost 0 bases. Per the germline V gene, CDR1 is DFQATT and CDR2 is SNEGSKA (reference sequence). As DNA, the CDR3 is TGCAGTGCTCCCGGGGTAGCGGGGGGGAGCTCCTACGAGCAGTACTTC. It is translated as CSAPGVAGGSSYEQYF.

The chain employs TRBV20-1 and TRBJ2-5; D is perhaps TRBD2 (5 bases). This CDR3 comprises 14 residues. Between the trimmed V and J ends, which lost 0 bases and 7 bases, there was a span of 15 bases. Germline CDR1 reads DFQATT; CDR2 reads SNEGSKA (reference sequence). CDR3 DNA: TGCAGTGCTAGAGACCTACAGCGGCCCCCGACCCAGTACTTC. It is translated as CSARDLQRPPTQYF.

V usage is TRBV7-9 and J usage is TRBJ1-5; D gene uncertain. CDR3 size: 15 residues. CDR1 is SEHNR, CDR2 FQNEAQ, per germline (reference sequence). V was pared by 2 bases and J by 2 bases, with 10 bases between. The chain's CDR3 is CASSLFDSGNQPQHF. DNA for the CDR3: TGTGCCAGCAGCTTATTTGATAGTGGCAATCAGCCCCAGCATTTT.

The J gene is TRBJ2-5, the V gene TRBV12-3 or TRBV12-4; the D gene is possibly TRBD2 (5 bases). V gave up 5 bases and J gave up 3 bases, with 16 bases separating them. The CDR3 is made up of 15 amino acids. The CDR3 sequence is CASSGPGIGEETQYF. CDR3 coding DNA: TGTGCCAGCAGTGGCCCGGGCATCGGGGAAGAGACCCAGTACTTC.

This clonotype has just a few counts. The genes are TRBV7-3 and TRBJ1-6; D unresolved. The CDR3 is 18 residues long. Per the germline V gene, CDR1 is SGHTA and CDR2 is FQGTGA. With 1 base removed from V and 3 bases from J, the gap between germline ends came to 16 bases. The CDR3 DNA reads TGTGCCAGCAGCTTAAAAGGGCTTACATCCAACTATAATTCACCCCTCCACTTT. Protein product: CASSLKGLTSNYNSPLHF. Drawing the rest from reference TRBV7-3 and TRBJ1-6, the complete variable domain is GAGVSQTPSNKVTEKGKYVELRCDPISGHTALYWYRQSLGQGPEFLIYFQGTGAADDSGLPNDRFFAVRPEGSVSTLKIQRTERGDSAVYLCASSLKGLTSNYNSPLHFGNGTRLTVT.

V and J are TRBV7-9 and TRBJ2-1; D is tentatively TRBD1 or TRBD2 (5 bases each). The CDR3 runs 14 residues. Germline V gene sequence: CDR1 SEHNR, CDR2 FQNEAQ (reference sequence). Trimming removed 1 base at V and 10 bases at J, with 14 bases between. CDR3: CASSLDGAQFEQFF. The DNA for the CDR3 is TGTGCCAGCAGCTTAGACGGGGCGCAATTCGAGCAGTTCTTC.

In this sample, this clonotype turned up a few times. CDR3 amino acids: CASGRGTDTQYF. CDR3 DNA sequence: TGTGCCAGCGGGAGAGGGACAGATACGCAGTATTTT. The V and J genes are TRBV6-5 and TRBJ2-3; tentatively, D is TRBD2 (5 bases). Germline V gives CDR1 MNHEY, CDR2 SVGAGI. Trimming removed 8 bases from V and 3 bases from J, with 9 bases in between. The CDR3 totals 12 residues.

J is TRBJ2-1 and V is TRBV29-1; TRBD1 is a possible D gene (6 bases). CDR1 SQVTM and CDR2 ANQGSEA come from the germline V gene. Trimming removed 0 bases at V and 6 bases at J, with 9 bases between. The CDR3 loop spans 13 amino acids. The CDR3 DNA reads TGCAGCGTTGAAGATCAACAGGGCAATGAGCAGTTCTTC. Translating gives CSVEDQQGNEQFF.

This clonotype was seen only a few times. The chain joins TRBV5-1 to TRBJ1-1; D gene ambiguous. This CDR3 has 15 amino acids. Looked up from germline, CDR1 is SGHRS and CDR2 is YFSETQ. Trimming removed 0 bases at V and 0 bases at J, with 9 bases between. CDR3 in amino acids: CASSLDGSVNTEAFF. CDR3 bases: TGCGCCAGCAGCTTGGATGGCAGTGTGAACACTGAAGCTTTCTTT.

This clonotype has just a few counts. J is TRBJ1-2 and V is TRBV9, with a possible D match to TRBD1 (5 bases). Trimming left V 4 bases short and J 6 bases short, with 13 bases between. The CDR3 runs to 13 residues. Germline values: CDR1 SGDLS, CDR2 YYNGEE. CDR3 loop: CASSTRQMDGYTF. The CDR3 DNA follows: TGTGCCAGCAGCACGCGACAGATGGATGGCTACACCTTC.

The CDR3 reads CASSVGLASSDNEQFF. The CDR3 DNA sequence: TGTGCCAGCAGCGTAGGTCTCGCTTCAAGCGACAATGAGCAGTTCTTC. The chain is built from TRBV9 and TRBJ2-1; D remains unclear. The CDR3 is 16 amino acids. Trimming took 0 bases from V and 5 from J, leaving 15 bases between them. Germline V gene data show CDR1 as SGDLS and CDR2 as YYNGEE.

This clonotype came up a few times. The gene calls are TRBV6-1 and TRBJ2-5, with 7 bases matching TRBD2. The CDR3 totals 16 residues. Trimming removed 0 bases from V and 3 bases from J; junction bases left unmatched: 7. CDR1 and CDR2 from the germline V gene are MNHNS and SASEGT. CDR3 protein: CASSEAGGGTKETQYF. Written as DNA, the CDR3 is TGTGCCAGCAGTGAAGCGGGGGGGGGAACTAAAGAGACCCAGTACTTC.

The chain carries TRBV20-1 and TRBJ2-6; TRBD2 matches at 11 bases. The germline CDR1 and CDR2 sequences are DFQATT and SNEGSKA (reference sequence). The CDR3 contains 18 residues. The V and J ends lost 4 bases and 0 bases, in that order; junction bases with no gene match: 8. The DNA of the CDR3 is TGCAGTGCTACCCCGGGACTAGCGGCCCGCTCTGGGGCCAACGTCCTGACTTTC. This sequence encodes CSATPGLAARSGANVLTF.

Worth noting for this clonotype: A read error is possible here, since a much larger clone lies one base away. This chain uses TRBV12-3 or TRBV12-4 with TRBJ2-7; 9 bases align to TRBD1. The CDR3 contains 16 residues. CDR3: CASSLPPGQGTYGQYF. DNA for the CDR3: TGTGCCAGCAGTTTACCGCCGGGACAGGGAACCTACGGGCAGTACTTC.

The chain is built from TRBV7-6 and TRBJ2-2; 8 nucleotides line up with TRBD1. CDR1 and CDR2 from the germline V gene are SGHVS and FNYEAQ. Germline trimming cut 2 bases from V and 4 bases from J; bases unmatched to any gene: 6. The CDR3 length is 16 residues. This CDR3 is CASSLTGGGGTGELFF. The CDR3 region has the DNA TGTGCCAGCAGCTTAACAGGGGGTGGAGGCACCGGGGAGCTGTTTTTT.

This clonotype turned up a few times. J is TRBJ2-3 and V is TRBV6-1; D gene ambiguous. V dropped 3 bases and J dropped 2 bases, with 9 bases sitting between them. The CDR3 contains 14 residues. Germline assignment: CDR1 MNHNS and CDR2 SASEGT. The CDR3 nucleotides are TGTGCCAGCAGTGAGGCAATTGTCACAGATACGCAGTATTTT. Translated, it gives CASSEAIVTDTQYF.

This clonotype was counted a few times. The chain uses TRBV29-1 and TRBJ2-7; unclear D gene. Germline V gives CDR1 SQVTM, CDR2 ANQGSEA. This CDR3 is built from 11 residues. Trimming stripped 6 bases from V and 3 bases from J, with 9 bases between. The CDR3 is CSVGNDYEQYF. CDR3 sequence (DNA): TGCAGCGTGGGGAATGACTACGAGCAGTACTTC.

The V and J genes are TRBV10-3 and TRBJ2-7, with a weak D call TRBD2 (5 bases). V lost 2 bases to trimming and J lost 4 bases, with 12 bases between them. Germline assignment: CDR1 ENHRY and CDR2 SYGVKD. The CDR3 is made up of 14 amino acids. The CDR3 is CAISEARANYEQYF. Written as DNA, the CDR3 is TGTGCCATCAGTGAGGCGAGGGCTAATTACGAGCAGTACTTC.

The rearrangement links TRBV27 to TRBJ2-5; 9 bases line up with TRBD1. The length of the CDR3 is 16 residues. With V trimmed by 8 bases and J by 3 bases, 13 bases remained unmatched. CDR1 and CDR2 from the germline V gene are MNHEY and SMNVEV (reference sequence). The chain's CDR3 is CASGSYLGQGKETQYF. CDR3 bases: TGTGCCAGCGGATCCTATCTCGGACAGGGGAAAGAGACCCAGTACTTC.

This chain links TRBV6-1 with TRBJ2-7, with 9 bases that match TRBD2. The V gene end was trimmed by 7 bases and the J gene end by 0 bases; junction bases not matched to a gene: 7. Germline V CDR1 and CDR2: MNHNS, SASEGT. The CDR3 covers 15 residues. The CDR3 loop reads CASIASGGLSYEQYF. In DNA form, the CDR3 reads TGTGCCAGCATTGCAAGCGGGGGGCTCTCCTACGAGCAGTACTTC.

J is TRBJ1-6 and V is TRBV6-5; D is perhaps TRBD1 (5 bases). This CDR3 has 13 amino acids. Trimming cost V 6 bases and J 10 bases, with 13 bases left between them. CDR1 and CDR2 (germline): MNHEY, SVGAGI. The CDR3 DNA sequence: TGTGCCAGCAGCCAGGGTGGAGAATCACCCCTCCACTTT. This translates into CASSQGGESPLHF.

This clonotype turned up a few times. The rearrangement links TRBV7-3 to TRBJ1-2, with 10 bases lining up with TRBD1. CDR1 and CDR2 from the germline V gene are SGHTA and FQGTGA. The CDR3 spans 14 residues. The V segment lost 3 bases and the J segment 8 bases; nucleotides outside the gene matches: 6. The CDR3, as DNA: TGTGCCAGCAGCTTGGGGACAGGGGCATTGGGCTACACCTTC. Residues: CASSLGTGALGYTF.

This clonotype came up a few times. The chain has TRBV9 and TRBJ2-1; D remains unclear. In germline, CDR1 is SGDLS, CDR2 YYNGEE. The CDR3 contains 16 residues. Trimming removed 2 bases from V and 0 bases from J, with 12 bases in between. CDR3 region: CASSVESGRSYNEQFF. The CDR3 DNA follows: TGTGCCAGCAGCGTGGAATCTGGGCGCTCCTACAATGAGCAGTTCTTC.